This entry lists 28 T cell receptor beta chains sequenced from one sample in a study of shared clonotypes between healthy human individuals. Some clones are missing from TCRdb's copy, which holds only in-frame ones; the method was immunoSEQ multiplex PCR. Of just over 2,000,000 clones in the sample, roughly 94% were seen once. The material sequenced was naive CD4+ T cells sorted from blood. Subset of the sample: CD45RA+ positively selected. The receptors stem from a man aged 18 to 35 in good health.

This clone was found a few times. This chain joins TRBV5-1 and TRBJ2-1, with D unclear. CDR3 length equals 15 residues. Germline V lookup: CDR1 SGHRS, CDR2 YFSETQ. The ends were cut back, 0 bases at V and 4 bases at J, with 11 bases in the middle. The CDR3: CASSLAGANYNEQFF. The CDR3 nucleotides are TGCGCCAGCAGCTTGGCAGGAGCGAATTACAATGAGCAGTTCTTC.

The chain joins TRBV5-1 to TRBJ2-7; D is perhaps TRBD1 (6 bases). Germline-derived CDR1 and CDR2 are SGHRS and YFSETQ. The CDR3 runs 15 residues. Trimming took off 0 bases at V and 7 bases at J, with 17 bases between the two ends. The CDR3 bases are TGCGCCAGCAGCTTGGGTACACCGGGGCAGGGGGAGCAGTACTTC. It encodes CASSLGTPGQGEQYF.

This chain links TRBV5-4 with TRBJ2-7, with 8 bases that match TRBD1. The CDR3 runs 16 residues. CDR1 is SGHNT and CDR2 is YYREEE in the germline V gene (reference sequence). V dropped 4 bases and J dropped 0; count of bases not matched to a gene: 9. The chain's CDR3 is CASSQSDRGGSYEQYF. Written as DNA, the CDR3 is TGTGCCAGCAGCCAGTCTGACAGGGGTGGCTCCTACGAGCAGTACTTC.

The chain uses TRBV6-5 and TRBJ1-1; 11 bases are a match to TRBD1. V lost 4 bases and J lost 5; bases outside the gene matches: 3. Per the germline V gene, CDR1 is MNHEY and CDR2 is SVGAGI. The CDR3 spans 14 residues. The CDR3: CASSWTGGATEAFF. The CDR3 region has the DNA TGTGCCAGCAGTTGGACAGGGGGCGCGACTGAAGCTTTCTTT.

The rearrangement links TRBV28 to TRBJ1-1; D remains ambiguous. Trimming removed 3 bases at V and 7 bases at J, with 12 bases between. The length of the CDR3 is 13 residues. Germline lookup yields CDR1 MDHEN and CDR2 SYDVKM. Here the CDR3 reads CASSLRAPDEAFF. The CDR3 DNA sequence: TGTGCCAGCAGTTTGAGGGCGCCGGATGAAGCTTTCTTT. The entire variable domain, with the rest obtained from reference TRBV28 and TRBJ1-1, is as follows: DVKVTQSSRYLVKRTGEKVFLECVQDMDHENMFWYRQDPGLGLRLIYFSYDVKMKEKGDIPEGYSVSREKKERFSLILESASTNQTSMYLCASSLRAPDEAFFGQGTRLTVV.

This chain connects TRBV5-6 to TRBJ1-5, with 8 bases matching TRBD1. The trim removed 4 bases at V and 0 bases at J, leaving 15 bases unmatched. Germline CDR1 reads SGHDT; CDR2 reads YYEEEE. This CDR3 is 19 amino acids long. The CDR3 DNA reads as TGTGCCAGCAGCCCCGGGACAGGTAAATTCAGTTATAGCAATCAGCCCCAGCATTTT. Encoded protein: CASSPGTGKFSYSNQPQHF.

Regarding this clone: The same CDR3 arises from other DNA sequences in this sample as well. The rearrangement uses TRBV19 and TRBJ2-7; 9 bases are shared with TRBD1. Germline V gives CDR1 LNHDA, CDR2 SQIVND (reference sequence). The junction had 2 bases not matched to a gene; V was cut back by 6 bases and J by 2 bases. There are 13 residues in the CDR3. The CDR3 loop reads CASSRQGAYEQYF. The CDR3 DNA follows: TGTGCCAGTAGCCGACAGGGGGCCTACGAGCAGTACTTC.

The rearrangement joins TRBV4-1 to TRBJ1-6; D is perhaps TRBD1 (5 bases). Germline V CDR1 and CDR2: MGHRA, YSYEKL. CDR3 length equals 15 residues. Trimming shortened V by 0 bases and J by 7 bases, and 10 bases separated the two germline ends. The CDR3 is CASSQDRGPNSPLHF. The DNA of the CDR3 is TGCGCCAGCAGCCAAGATAGGGGTCCCAATTCACCCCTCCACTTT.

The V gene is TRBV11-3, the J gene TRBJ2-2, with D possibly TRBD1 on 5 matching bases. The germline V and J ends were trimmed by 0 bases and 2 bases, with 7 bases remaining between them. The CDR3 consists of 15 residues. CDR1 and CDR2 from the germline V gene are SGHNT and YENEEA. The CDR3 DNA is TGTGCCAGCAGCTTAGAGACAGTAAACACCGGGGAGCTGTTTTTT. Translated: CASSLETVNTGELFF.

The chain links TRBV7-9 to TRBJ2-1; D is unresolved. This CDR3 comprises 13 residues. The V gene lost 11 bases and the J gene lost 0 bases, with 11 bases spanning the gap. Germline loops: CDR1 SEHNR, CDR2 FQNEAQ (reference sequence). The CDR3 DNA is TGTGCCTGCGGTAAGTTCTCCTACAATGAGCAGTTCTTC. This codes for CACGKFSYNEQFF.

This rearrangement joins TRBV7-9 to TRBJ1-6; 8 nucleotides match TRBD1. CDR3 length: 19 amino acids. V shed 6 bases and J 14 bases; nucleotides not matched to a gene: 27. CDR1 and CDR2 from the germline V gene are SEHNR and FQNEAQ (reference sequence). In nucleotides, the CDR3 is TGTGCCAGCAGTCGGACAGGGCCCTCGACCTACAGAGAATTCGGGGCCCTCCACTTT. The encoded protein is CASSRTGPSTYREFGALHF.

DNA of the CDR3: TGTGCCAGCAGTTTAGTCAAGGACTATGGCTACACCTTC. This codes for CASSLVKDYGYTF. This chain uses TRBV28 with TRBJ1-2; D gene unclear. Germline loops: CDR1 MDHEN, CDR2 SYDVKM. V lost 2 bases to trimming and J lost 3 bases, with 7 bases between them. This CDR3 contains 13 residues.

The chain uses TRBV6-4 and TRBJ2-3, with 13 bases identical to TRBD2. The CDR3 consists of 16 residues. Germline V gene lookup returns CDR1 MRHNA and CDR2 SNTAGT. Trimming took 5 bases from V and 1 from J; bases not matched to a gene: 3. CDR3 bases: TGTGCCAGCAGTAGCGGACTAGCGGGAGGCACAGATACGCAGTATTTT. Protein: CASSSGLAGGTDTQYF.

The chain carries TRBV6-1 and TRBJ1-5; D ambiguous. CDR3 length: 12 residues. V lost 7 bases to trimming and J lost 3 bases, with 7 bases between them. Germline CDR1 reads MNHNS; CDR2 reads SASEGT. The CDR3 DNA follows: TGTGCCAGCACGCAGGTCAATCAGCCCCAGCATTTT. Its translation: CASTQVNQPQHF.

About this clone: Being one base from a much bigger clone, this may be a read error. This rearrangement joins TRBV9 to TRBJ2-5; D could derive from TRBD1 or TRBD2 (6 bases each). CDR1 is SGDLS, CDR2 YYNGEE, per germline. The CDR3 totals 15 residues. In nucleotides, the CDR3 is TGTGCCAGCGGCGTAGGGTCGGGGGCCCAAGAGACCCAGTACTTC. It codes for CASGVGSGAQETQYF.

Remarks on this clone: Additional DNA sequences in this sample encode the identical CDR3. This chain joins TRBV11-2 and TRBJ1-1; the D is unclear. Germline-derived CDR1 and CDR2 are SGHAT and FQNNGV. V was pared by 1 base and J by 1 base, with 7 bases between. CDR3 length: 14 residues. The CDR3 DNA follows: TGTGCCAGCAGCTTAGGGGCGGGGAACACTGAAGCTTTCTTT. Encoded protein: CASSLGAGNTEAFF.

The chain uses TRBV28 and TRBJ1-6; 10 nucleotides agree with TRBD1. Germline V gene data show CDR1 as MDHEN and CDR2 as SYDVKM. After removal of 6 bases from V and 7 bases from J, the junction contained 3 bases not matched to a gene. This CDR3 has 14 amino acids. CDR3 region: CASRRTGGNSPLHF. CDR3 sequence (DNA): TGTGCCAGCAGAAGGACAGGGGGGAATTCACCCCTCCACTTT.

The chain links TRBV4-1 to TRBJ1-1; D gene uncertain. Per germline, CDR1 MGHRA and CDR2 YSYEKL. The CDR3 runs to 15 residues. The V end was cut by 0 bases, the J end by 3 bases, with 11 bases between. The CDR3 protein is CASSQESADDTEAFF. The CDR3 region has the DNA TGCGCCAGCAGCCAAGAATCGGCGGATGACACTGAAGCTTTCTTT.

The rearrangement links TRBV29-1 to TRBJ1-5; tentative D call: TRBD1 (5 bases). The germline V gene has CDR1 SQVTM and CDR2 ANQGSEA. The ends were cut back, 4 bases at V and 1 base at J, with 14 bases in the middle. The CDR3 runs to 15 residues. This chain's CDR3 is CSVVGGGGSNQPQHF. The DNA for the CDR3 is TGCAGCGTTGTGGGGGGAGGAGGCAGCAATCAGCCCCAGCATTTT. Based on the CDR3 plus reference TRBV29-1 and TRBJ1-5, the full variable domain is SAVISQKPSRDICQRGTSLTIQCQVDSQVTMMFWYRQQPGQSLTLIATANQGSEATYESGFVIDKFPISRPNLTFSTLTVSNMSPEDSSIYLCSVVGGGGSNQPQHFGDGTRLSIL.

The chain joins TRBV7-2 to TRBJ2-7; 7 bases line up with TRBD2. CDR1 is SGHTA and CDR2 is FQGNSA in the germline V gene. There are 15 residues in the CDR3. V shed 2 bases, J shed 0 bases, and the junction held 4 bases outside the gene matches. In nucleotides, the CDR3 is TGTGCCAGCAGCTTACCCGGGGGGTTCTCCTACGAGCAGTACTTC. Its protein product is CASSLPGGFSYEQYF.

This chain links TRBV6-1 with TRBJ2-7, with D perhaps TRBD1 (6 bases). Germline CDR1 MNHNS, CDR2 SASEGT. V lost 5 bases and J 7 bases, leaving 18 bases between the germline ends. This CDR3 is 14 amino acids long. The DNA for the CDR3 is TGTGCCAGCAGTACTTTTGGGGGCCCGGGAGAGCAGTACTTC. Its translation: CASSTFGGPGEQYF.

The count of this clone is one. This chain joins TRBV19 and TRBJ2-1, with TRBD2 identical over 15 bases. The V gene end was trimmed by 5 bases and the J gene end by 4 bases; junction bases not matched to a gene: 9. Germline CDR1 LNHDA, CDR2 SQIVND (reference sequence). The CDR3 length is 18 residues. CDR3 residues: CASSLYGTSGGIYNEQFF. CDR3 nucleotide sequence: TGTGCCAGTAGTCTATACGGGACTAGCGGGGGGATTTACAATGAGCAGTTCTTC.

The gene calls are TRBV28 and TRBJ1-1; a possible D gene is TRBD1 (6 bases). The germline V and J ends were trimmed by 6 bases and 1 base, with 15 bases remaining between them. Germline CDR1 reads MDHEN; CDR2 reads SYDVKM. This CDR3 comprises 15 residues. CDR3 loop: CASSTHGGGNTEAFF. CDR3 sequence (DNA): TGTGCCAGCAGCACCCACGGAGGGGGGAACACTGAAGCTTTCTTT.

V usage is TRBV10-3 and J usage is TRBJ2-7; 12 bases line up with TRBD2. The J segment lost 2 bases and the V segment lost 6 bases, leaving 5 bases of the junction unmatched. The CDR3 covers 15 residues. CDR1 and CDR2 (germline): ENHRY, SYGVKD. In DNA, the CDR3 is TGTGCCATCAGCTCTCGGACTAGCGGGGCCTACGAGCAGTACTTC. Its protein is CAISSRTSGAYEQYF.

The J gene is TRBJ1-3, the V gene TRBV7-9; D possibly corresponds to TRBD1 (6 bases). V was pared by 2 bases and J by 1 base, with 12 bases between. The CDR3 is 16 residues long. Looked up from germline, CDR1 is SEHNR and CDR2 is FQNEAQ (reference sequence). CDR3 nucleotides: TGTGCCAGCAGCTTATCAGGCGACAGGTCTGGAAACACCATATATTTT. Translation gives CASSLSGDRSGNTIYF.

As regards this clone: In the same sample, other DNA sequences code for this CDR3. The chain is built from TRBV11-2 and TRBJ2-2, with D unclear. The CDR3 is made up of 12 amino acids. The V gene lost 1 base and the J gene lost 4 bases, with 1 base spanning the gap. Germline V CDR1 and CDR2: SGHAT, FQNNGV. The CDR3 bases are TGTGCCAGCAGCTTAGGCACCGGGGAGCTGTTTTTT. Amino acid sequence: CASSLGTGELFF.

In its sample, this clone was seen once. The CDR3 DNA follows: TGCGCCAGCAGCTTCCGTGGTATCGGCGGGTATTCCTACGAGCAGTACTTC. This gives the protein CASSFRGIGGYSYEQYF. The chain is built from TRBV5-1 and TRBJ2-7, with D possibly being TRBD2 (5 bases). Germline CDR1 and CDR2: SGHRS and YFSETQ. V dropped 2 bases and J dropped 1 base, with 19 bases sitting between them. The CDR3 covers 17 residues.

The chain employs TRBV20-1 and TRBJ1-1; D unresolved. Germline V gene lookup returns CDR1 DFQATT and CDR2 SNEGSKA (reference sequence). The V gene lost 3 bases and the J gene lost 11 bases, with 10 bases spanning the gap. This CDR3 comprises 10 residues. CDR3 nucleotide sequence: TGCAGTGCTAGTGGCCAGTCGGCTTTCTTT. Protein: CSASGQSAFF.